Included here is one TCR beta chain sequence, with context. The target antigen is unknown. The data were produced by immunoSEQ multiplex PCR, yet TCRdb's version contains in-frame clones alone and is incomplete. The sample comprises over 55,000 clones, 90% of which are singletons, and 1.3% rests with the top ten. The data are from a study of graft-versus-host responses after intestinal transplantation. Study summary: Each recipient received a multivisceral, liver-intestinal, or isolated intestinal graft. The study gave all recipients anti-thymocyte globulin induction, then tacrolimus and steroids for 2 to 3 years. Study conclusions and caveats: Marrow from the recipient contained GvH clones, some of which had appeared first in ileum or blood.

The clonotype was recovered from a human donor who received an intestinal transplant. Sequencing used unstimulated CD8+ T cells sorted from spleen or lymph node cells, obtained before intestinal transplant.

The CDR3 coding sequence is TGTGCTAGTGGTTTGGGGGCAGGGAACTATGGCTACACCTTC. Protein product: CASGLGAGNYGYTF. The J gene is TRBJ1-2, the V gene TRBV12-5; D might be TRBD1 (5 bases). Germline V CDR1 and CDR2: LGHNT, FRNRAP. CDR3 length: 14 residues. Trimming left V 1 base short and J 2 bases short, with 8 bases between.